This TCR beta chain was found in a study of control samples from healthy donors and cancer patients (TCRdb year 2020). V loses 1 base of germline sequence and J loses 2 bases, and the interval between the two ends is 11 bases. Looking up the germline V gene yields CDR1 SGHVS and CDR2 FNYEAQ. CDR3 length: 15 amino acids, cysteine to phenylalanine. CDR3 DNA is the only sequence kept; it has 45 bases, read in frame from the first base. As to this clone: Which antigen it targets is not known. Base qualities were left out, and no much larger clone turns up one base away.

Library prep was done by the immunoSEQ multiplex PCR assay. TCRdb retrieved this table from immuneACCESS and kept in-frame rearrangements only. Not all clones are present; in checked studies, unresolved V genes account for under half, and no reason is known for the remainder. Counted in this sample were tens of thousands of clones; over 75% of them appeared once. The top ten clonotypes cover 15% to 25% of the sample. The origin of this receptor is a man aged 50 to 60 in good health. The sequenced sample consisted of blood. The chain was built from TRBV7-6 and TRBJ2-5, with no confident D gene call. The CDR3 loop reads CASSLEWSQQETQYF. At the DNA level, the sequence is TGTGCCAGCAGCTTAGAGTGGTCACAGCAAGAGACCCAGTACTTC.